The entry below describes one T cell receptor beta chain. Its target is not known. The source of the sample is a study of early stage breast cancer tumors. Notes on the study in general: Most shared enriched TCRB sequences were commonly generated ones.

The assay was immunoSEQ multiplex PCR, and TCRdb's table has in-frame clones only and misses some. The sample lists tens of thousands of clones; over 65% were seen once. This clonotype was obtained from a person aged 55 to 75 with breast cancer. Sequencing used blood.

The CDR3 loop reads CASSQDSDRGREQFF. Written as DNA, the CDR3 is TGTGCCAGCAGCCAAGATTCGGACAGGGGGCGTGAGCAGTTCTTC. This sequence joins TRBV4-2 and TRBJ2-1, with TRBD1 matching 11 bases. The J segment lost 9 bases and the V segment lost 0 bases, leaving 4 bases of the junction unmatched. The CDR3 contains 15 residues. Germline CDR1 reads LGHNA; CDR2 reads YNFKEQ.